This TCR beta chain emerged from a study of blood T cells in healthy people across ages. Study in general: The capture of about one barcoded beta molecule per two T cells was achieved by template switching.

V shed 6 bases, J shed 4 bases, and the junction held 4 bases outside the gene matches. The CDR3 loop spans 13 amino acids. The germline V gene encodes CDR1 DFQATT and CDR2 SNEGSKA (reference sequence). Those donating, healthy Caucasian individuals from Russia, were aged roughly 6 to 95. It was with a sample-barcoded 5' primer and a J-beta primer mix that a second PCR of roughly 7 to 12 cycles was run. All cDNA molecules were each tagged by a template-switch adaptor with 12 random nucleotides. TCRdb recomputed calls from the 5' RACE reads with MiXCR, one row per CDR3 protein. This sample carries about 1.8 million distinct CDR3 sequences, 40% to 55% of them seen once, and the ten largest clones take roughly 2%. The study, taken as a whole, reports: Samples with more naive T cells showed higher observed beta diversity.

A word on this clonotype: The antigen is undetermined.

The chain is built from TRBV20-1 and TRBJ1-2; 11 nucleotides align to TRBD1. The receptor was derived from a woman in her thirties or forties in good health. Sequences were obtained from blood. This CDR3 reads CSAPDRGPYGYTF. The CDR3 nucleotides read TGCAGTGCGCCGGACAGGGGGCCCTATGGCTACACCTTC.